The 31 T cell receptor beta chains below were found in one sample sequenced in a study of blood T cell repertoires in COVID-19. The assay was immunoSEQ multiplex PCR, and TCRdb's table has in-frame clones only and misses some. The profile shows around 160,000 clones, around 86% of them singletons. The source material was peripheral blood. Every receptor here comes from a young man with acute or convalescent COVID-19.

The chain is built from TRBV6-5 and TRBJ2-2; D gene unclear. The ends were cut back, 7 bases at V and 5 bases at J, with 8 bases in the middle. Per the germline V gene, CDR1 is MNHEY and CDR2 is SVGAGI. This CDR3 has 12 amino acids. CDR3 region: CASTPRTGELFF. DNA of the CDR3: TGTGCCAGCACCCCGCGAACCGGGGAGCTGTTTTTT.

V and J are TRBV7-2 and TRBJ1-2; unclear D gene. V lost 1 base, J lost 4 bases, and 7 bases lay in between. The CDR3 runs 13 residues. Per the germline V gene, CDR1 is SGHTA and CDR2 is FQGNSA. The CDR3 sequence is CASSLESPYGYTF. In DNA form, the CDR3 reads TGTGCCAGCAGCTTAGAGAGTCCCTATGGCTACACCTTC.

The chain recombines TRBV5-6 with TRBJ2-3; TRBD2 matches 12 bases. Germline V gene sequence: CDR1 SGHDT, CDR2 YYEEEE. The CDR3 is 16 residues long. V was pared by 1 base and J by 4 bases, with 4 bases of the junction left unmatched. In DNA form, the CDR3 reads TGTGCCAGCAGCTTGCTAGCGGGGGGGCCGGCAGATACGCAGTATTTT. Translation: CASSLLAGGPADTQYF.

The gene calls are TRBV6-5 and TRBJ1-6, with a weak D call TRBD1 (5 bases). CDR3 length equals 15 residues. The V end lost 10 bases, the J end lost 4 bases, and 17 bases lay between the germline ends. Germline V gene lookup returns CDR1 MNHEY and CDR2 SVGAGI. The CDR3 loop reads CAIKKGYNYNSPLHF. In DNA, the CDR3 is TGTGCCATTAAGAAGGGGTACAATTATAATTCACCCCTCCACTTT.

In DNA form, the CDR3 reads TGTGCCAGCAGCGCGACTAGCGGGGTTTACAATGAGCAGTTCTTC. This translates into CASSATSGVYNEQFF. The genes are TRBV9 and TRBJ2-1; 11 bases are a match to TRBD2. CDR3 length: 15 residues. V shed 3 bases, J shed 4 bases, and the junction held 3 bases outside the gene matches. From germline, CDR1 is SGDLS and CDR2 YYNGEE.

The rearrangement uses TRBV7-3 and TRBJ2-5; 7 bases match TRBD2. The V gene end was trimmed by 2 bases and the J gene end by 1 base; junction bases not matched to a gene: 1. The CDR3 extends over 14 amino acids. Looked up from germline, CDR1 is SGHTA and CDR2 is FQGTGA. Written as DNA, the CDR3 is TGTGCCAGCAGCTTAGCGGGGGTCCAAGAGACCCAGTACTTC. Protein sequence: CASSLAGVQETQYF.

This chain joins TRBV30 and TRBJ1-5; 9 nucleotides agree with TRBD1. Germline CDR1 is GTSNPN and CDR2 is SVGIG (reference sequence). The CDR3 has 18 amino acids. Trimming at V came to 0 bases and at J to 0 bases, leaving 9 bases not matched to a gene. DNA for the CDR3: TGTGCCTGGAGTGTCAACCGGGACAGGGTTTATAGCAATCAGCCCCAGCATTTT. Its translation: CAWSVNRDRVYSNQPQHF.

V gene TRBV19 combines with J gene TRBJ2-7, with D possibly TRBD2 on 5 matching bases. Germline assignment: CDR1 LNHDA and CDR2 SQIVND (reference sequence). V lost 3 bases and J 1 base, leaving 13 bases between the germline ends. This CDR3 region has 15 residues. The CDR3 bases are TGTGCCAGTAGTATTGGAGGAGTAGCTTCCTACGAGCAGTACTTC. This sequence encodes CASSIGGVASYEQYF.

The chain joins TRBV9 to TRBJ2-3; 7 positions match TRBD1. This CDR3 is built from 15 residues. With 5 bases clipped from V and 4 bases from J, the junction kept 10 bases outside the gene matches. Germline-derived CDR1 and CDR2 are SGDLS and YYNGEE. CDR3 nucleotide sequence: TGTGCCAGCAGTCCCGACAGGGCTTCCCCAGATACGCAGTATTTT. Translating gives CASSPDRASPDTQYF.

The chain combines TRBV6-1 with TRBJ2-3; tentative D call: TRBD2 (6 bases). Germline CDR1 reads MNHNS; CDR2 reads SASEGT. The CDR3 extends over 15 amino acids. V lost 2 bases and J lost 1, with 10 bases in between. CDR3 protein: CASSEPSGGTDTQYF. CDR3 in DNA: TGTGCCAGCAGTGAACCCTCGGGGGGCACAGATACGCAGTATTTT.

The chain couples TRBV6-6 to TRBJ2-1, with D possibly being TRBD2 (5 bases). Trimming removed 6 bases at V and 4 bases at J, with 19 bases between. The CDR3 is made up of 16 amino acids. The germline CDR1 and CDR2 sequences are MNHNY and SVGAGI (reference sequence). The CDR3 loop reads CASSTYREGSYNEQFF. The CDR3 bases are TGTGCCAGCAGCACATACCGGGAAGGGAGTTACAATGAGCAGTTCTTC.

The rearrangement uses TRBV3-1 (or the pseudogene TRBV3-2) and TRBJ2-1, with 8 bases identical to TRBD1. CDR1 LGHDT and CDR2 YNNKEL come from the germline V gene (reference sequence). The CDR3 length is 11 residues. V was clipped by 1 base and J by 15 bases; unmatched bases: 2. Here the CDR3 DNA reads TGTGCCAGCAGCCAAGGGACAGGGCCGTTCTTC. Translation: CASSQGTGPFF.

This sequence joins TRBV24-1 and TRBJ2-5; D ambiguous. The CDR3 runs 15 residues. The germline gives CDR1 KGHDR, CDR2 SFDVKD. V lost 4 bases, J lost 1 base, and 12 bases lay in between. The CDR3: CATSEAAALQETQYF. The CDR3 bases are TGTGCCACCAGTGAGGCGGCAGCACTCCAAGAGACCCAGTACTTC.

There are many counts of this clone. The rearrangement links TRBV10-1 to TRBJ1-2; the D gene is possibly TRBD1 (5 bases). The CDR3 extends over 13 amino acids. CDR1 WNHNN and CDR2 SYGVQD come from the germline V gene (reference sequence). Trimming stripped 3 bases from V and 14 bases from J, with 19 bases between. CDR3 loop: CASSESQGPFLTF. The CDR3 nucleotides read TGCGCCAGCAGTGAATCCCAGGGCCCTTTTCTAACCTTC.

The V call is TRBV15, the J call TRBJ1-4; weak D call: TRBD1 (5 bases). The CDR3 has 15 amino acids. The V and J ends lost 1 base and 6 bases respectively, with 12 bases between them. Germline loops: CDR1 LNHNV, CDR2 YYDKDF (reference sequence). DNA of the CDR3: TGTGCCACCAGCAGAGGGTGGCAGGGTTATGAAAAACTGTTTTTT. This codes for CATSRGWQGYEKLFF.

The chain's CDR3 is CASSDWPSGGKNEQFF. The DNA of the CDR3 is TGCGCCAGCAGTGATTGGCCTAGCGGGGGGAAAAATGAGCAGTTCTTC. The chain carries TRBV10-1 and TRBJ2-1; 11 bases fit TRBD2. There are 16 residues in the CDR3. With V trimmed by 3 bases and J by 7 bases, 8 bases remained unmatched. Germline V gene data show CDR1 as WNHNN and CDR2 as SYGVQD (reference sequence).

CDR3 nucleotide sequence: TGTGCCAGCTCTGCAGGGAGGACCGGGGAGCTGTTTTTT. Translating it yields CASSAGRTGELFF. The chain couples TRBV7-9 to TRBJ2-2, with D possibly matching TRBD2 (6 bases). The CDR3 has 13 amino acids. With 8 bases removed from V and 5 bases from J, the gap between germline ends came to 12 bases. CDR1 is SEHNR and CDR2 is FQNEAQ in the germline V gene (reference sequence). The whole variable domain, remainder taken from reference TRBV7-9 and TRBJ2-2, is DTGVSQNPRHKITKRGQNVTFRCDPISEHNRLYWYRQTLGQGPEFLTYFQNEAQLEKSRLLSDRFSAERPKGSFSTLEIQRTEQGDSAMYLCASSAGRTGELFFGEGSRLTVL.

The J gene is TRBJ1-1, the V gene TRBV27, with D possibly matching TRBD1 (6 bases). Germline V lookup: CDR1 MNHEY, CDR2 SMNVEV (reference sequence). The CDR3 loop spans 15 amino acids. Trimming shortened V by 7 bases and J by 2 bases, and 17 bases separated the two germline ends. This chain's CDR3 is CASINVGGANTEAFF. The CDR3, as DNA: TGTGCCAGCATTAATGTTGGGGGCGCTAACACTGAAGCTTTCTTT.

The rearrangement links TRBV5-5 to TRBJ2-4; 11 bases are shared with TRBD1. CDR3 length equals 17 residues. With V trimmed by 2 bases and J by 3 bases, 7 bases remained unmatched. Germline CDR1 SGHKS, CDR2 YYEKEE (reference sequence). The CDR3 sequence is CASSFTGTGGGKNIQYF. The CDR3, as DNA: TGTGCCAGCAGCTTTACCGGGACAGGGGGTGGCAAAAACATTCAGTACTTC. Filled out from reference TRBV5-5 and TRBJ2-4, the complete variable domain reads DAGVTQSPTHLIKTRGQQVTLRCSPISGHKSVSWYQQVLGQGPQFIFQYYEKEERGRGNFPDRFSARQFPNYSSELNVNALLLGDSALYLCASSFTGTGGGKNIQYFGAGTRLSVL.

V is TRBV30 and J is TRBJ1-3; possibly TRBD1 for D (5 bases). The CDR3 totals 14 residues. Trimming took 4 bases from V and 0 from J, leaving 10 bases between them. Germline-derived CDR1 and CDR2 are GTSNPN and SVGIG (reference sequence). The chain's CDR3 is CAWTGGFSGNTIYF. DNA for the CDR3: TGTGCCTGGACGGGGGGTTTCTCTGGAAACACCATATATTTT. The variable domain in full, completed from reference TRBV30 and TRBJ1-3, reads SQTIHQWPATLVQPVGSPLSLECTVEGTSNPNLYWYRQAAGRGLQLLFYSVGIGQISSEVPQNLSASRPQDRQFILSSKKLLLSDSGFYLCAWTGGFSGNTIYFGEGSWLTVV.

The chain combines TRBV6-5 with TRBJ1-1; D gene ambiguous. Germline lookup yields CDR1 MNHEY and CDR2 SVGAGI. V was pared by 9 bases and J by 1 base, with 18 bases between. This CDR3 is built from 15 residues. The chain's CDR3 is CASQSGLYGNTEAFF. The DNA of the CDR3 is TGTGCCAGTCAATCGGGTCTTTACGGGAACACTGAAGCTTTCTTT.

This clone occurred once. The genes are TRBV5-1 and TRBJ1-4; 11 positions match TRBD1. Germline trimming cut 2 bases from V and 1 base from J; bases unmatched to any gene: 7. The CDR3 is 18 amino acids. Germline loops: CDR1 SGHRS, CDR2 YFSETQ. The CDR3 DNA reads TGCGCCAGCAGCTTCGGACAGGGGGCCGGGATAACTAATGAAAAACTGTTTTTT. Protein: CASSFGQGAGITNEKLFF.

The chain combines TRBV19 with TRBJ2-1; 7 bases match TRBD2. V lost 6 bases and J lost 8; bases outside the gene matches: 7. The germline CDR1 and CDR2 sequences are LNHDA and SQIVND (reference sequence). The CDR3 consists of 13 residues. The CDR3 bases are TGTGCCAGTAGCCTTATGGGGGGGTATGAGCAGTTCTTC. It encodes CASSLMGGYEQFF.

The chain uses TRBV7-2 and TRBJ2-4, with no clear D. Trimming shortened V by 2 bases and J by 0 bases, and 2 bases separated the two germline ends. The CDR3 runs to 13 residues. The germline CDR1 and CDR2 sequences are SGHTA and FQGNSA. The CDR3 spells CASSLLAKNIQYF. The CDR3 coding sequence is TGTGCCAGCAGCTTACTAGCCAAAAACATTCAGTACTTC.

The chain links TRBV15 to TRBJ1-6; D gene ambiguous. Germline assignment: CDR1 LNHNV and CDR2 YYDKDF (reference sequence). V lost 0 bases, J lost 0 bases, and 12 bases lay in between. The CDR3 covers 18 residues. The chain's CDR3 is CATSRDLLSRSYNSPLHF. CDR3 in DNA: TGTGCCACCAGCAGAGATCTCCTCTCTCGCTCCTATAATTCACCCCTCCACTTT.

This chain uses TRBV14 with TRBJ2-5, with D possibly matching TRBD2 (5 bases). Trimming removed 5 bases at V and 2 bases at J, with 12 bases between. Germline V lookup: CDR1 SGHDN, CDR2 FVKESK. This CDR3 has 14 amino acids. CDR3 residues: CASSSTGGQETQYF. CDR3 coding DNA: TGTGCCAGCAGCTCGACTGGCGGGCAAGAGACCCAGTACTTC.

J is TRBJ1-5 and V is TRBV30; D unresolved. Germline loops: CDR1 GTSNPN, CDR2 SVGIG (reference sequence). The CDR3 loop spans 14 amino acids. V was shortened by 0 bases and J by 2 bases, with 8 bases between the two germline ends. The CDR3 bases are TGTGCCTGGAGTGTACTAGAGGGCAATCAGCCCCAGCATTTT. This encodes CAWSVLEGNQPQHF.

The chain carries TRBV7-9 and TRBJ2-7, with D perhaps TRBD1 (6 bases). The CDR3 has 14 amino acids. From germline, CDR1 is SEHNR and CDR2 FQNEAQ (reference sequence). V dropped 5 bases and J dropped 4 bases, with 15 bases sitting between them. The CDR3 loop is CASSGSWTEYEQYV. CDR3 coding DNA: TGTGCCAGCAGCGGTTCCTGGACAGAATACGAGCAGTACGTC.

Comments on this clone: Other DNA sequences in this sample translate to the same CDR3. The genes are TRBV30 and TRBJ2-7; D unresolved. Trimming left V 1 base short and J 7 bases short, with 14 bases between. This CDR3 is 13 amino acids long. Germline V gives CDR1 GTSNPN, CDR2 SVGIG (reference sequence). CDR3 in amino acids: CAWSGVHPGEQYF. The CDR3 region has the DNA TGTGCCTGGAGTGGGGTACATCCGGGTGAGCAGTACTTC.

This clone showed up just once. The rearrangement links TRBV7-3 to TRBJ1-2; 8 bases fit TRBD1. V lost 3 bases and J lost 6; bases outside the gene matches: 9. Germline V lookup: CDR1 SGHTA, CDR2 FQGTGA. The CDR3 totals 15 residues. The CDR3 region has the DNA TGTGCCAGCAGCTTGATGGGCAGGGGGCAGGATGGCTACACCTTC. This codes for CASSLMGRGQDGYTF.

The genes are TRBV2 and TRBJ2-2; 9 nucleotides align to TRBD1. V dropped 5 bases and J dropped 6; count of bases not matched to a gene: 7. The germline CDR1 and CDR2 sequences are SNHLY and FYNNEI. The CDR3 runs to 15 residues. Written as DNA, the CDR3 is TGTGCCAGCAGTCTGAACAGGGGGCGAGCCGGGGAGCTGTTTTTT. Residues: CASSLNRGRAGELFF. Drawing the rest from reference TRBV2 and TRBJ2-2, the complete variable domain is EPEVTQTPSHQVTQMGQEVILRCVPISNHLYFYWYRQILGQKVEFLVSFYNNEISEKSEIFDDQFSVERPDGSNFTLKIRSTKLEDSAMYFCASSLNRGRAGELFFGEGSRLTVL.